The text below deals with one T cell receptor beta chain. What it binds is not known. The data were taken from a study of T cell responses to AZD1222 COVID-19 vaccine. The CDR3 length is 16 residues. The V and J ends lost 8 bases and 1 base respectively, with 17 bases between them. Germline CDR1 and CDR2: SGHVS and FQNEAQ. Overall study results and limits: Following two doses of AZD1222, Spike-specific TCR breadth and depth rose. The CD4 TCRs associated with vaccination extended across spike and predominated at 160-218 and 743-854.

Repertoires were generated with immunoSEQ multiplex PCR, while TCRdb's copy carries only in-frame clones and drops some. This table holds 150,000 to 200,000 clones, roughly 87% found once. V is TRBV7-8 and J is TRBJ2-2; D not certain. The source was peripheral blood, collected on day 0 of AZD1222 vaccination. This TCR was recovered from an adult in good health. DNA for the CDR3: TGTGCCAGCCCCCCCTCTAGGGCTATGAACACCGGGGAGCTGTTTTTT. Protein: CASPPSRAMNTGELFF.